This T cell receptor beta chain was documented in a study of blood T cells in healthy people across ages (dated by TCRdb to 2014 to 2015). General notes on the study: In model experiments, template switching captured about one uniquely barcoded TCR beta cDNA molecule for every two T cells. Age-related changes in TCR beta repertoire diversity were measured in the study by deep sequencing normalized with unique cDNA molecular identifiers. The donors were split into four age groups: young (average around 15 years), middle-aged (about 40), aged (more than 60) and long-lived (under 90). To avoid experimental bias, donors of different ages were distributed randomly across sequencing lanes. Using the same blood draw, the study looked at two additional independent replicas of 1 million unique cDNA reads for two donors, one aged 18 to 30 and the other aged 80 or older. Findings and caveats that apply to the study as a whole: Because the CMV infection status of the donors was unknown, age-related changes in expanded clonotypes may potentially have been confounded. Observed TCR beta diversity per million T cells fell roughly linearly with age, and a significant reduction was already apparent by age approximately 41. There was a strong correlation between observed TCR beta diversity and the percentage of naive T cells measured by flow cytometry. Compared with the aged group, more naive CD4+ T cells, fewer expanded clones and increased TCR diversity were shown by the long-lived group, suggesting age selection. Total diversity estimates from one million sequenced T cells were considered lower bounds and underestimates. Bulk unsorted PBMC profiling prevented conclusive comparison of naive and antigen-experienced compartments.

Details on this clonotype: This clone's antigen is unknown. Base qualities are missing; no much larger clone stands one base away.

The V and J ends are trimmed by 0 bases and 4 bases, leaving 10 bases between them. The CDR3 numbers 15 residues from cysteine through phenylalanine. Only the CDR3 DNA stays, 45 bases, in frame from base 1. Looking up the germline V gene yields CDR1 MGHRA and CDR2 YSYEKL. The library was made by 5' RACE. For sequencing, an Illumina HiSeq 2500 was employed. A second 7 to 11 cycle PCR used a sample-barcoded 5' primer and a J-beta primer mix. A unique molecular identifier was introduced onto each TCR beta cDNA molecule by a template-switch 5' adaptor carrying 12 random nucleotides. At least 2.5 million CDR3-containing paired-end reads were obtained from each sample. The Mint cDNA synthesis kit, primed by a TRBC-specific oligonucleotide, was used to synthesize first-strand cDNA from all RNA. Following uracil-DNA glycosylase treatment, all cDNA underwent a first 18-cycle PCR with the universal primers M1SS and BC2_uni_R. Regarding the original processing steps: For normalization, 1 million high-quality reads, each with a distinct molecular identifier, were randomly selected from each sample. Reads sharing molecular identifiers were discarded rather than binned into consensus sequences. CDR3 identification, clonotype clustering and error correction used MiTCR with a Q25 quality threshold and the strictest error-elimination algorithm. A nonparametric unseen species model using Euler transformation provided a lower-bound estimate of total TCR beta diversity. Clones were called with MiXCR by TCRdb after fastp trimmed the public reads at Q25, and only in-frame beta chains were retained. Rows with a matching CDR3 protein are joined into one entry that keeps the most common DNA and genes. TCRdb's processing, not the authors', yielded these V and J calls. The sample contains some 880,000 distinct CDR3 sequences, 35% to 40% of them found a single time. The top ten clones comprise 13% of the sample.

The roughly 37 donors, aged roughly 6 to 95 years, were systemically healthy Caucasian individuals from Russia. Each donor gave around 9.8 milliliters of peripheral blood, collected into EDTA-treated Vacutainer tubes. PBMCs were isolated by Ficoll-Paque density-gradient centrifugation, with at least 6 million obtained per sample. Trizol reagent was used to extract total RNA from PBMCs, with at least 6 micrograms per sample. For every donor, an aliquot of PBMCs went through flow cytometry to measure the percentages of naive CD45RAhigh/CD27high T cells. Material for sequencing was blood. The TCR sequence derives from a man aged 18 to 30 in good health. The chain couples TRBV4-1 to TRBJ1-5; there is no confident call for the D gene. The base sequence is TGCGCCAGCAGCCAAGATGGAAATCCTAATCAGCCCCAGCATTTT. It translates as CASSQDGNPNQPQHF.